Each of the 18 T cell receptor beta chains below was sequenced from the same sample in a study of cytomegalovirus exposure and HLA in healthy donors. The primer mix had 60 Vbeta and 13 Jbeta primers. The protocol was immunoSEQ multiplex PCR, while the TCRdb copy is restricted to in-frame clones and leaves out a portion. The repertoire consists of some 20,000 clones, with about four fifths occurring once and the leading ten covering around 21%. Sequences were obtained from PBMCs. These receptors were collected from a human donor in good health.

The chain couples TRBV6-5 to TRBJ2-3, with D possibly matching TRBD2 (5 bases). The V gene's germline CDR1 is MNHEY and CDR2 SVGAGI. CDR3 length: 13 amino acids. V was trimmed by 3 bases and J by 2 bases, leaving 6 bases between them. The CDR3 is CASSYSATDTQYF. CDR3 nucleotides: TGTGCCAGCAGTTATAGCGCCACAGATACGCAGTATTTT.

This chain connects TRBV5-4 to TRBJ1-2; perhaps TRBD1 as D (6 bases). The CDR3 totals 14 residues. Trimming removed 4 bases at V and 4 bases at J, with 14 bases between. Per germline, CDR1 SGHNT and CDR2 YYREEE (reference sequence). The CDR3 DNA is TGTGCCAGCAGCCCGCAGACAGGTCTCTATGGCTACACCTTC. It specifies CASSPQTGLYGYTF.

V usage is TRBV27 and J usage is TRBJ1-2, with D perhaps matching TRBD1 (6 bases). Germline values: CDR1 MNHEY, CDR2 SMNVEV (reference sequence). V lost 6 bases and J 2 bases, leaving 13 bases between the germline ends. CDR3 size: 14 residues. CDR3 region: CASSSITGNYGYTF. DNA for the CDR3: TGTGCCAGCAGCTCCATAACAGGGAACTATGGCTACACCTTC.

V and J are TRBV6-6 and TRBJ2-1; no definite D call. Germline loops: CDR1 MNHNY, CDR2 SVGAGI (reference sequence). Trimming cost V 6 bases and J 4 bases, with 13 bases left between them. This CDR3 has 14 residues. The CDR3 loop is CASSQHAAYNEQFF. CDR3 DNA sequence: TGTGCCAGCAGCCAACATGCGGCGTACAATGAGCAGTTCTTC.

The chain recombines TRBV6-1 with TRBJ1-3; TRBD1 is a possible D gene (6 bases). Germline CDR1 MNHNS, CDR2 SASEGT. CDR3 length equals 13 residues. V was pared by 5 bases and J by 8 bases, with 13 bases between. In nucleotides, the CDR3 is TGTGCCAGCAGTATCGTAGGGGGAGACACCATATATTTT. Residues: CASSIVGGDTIYF.

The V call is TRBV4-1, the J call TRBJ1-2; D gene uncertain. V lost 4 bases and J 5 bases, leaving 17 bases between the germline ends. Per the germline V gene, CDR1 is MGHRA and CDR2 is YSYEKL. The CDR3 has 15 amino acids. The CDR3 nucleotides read TGCGCCAGCAGCCCACCGGGAAGACGGATATATGGCTACACCTTC. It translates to CASSPPGRRIYGYTF.

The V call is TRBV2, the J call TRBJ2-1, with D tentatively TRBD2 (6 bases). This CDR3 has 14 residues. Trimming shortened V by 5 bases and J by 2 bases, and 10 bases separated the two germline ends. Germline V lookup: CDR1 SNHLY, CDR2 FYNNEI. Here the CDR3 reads CASSSGYPYNEQFF. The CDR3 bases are TGTGCCAGCAGTAGCGGGTACCCCTACAATGAGCAGTTCTTC.

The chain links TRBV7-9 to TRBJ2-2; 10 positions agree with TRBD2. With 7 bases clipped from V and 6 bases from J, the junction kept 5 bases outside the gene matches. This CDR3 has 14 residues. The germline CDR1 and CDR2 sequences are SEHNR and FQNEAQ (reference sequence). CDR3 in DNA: TGTGCCAGCAACGAAGCGGGAGGGGCCGGGGAGCTGTTTTTT. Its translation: CASNEAGGAGELFF. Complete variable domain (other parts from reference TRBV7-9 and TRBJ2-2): DTGVSQNPRHKITKRGQNVTFRCDPISEHNRLYWYRQTLGQGPEFLTYFQNEAQLEKSRLLSDRFSAERPKGSFSTLEIQRTEQGDSAMYLCASNEAGGAGELFFGEGSRLTVL.

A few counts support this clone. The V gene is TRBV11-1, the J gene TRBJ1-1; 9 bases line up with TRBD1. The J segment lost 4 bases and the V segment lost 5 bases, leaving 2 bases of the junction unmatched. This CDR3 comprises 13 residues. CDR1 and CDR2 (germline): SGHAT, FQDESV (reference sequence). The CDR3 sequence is CASSRDRVTEAFF. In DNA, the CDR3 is TGTGCCAGCAGCCGGGACAGGGTCACTGAAGCTTTCTTT.

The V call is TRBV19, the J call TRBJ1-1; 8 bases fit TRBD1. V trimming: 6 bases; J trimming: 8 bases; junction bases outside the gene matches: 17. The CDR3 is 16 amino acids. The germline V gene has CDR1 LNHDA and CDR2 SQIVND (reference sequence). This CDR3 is CASRSHGTGALGEAFF. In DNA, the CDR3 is TGTGCCAGTAGAAGTCACGGGACAGGCGCTTTGGGGGAAGCTTTCTTT.

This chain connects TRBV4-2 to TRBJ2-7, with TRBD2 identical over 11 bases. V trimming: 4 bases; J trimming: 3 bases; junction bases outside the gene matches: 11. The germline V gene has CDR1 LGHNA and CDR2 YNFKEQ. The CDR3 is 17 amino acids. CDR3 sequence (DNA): TGTGCCAGCAGCCCGACCTTACTAGCGGGAGCTTACTACGAGCAGTACTTC. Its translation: CASSPTLLAGAYYEQYF.

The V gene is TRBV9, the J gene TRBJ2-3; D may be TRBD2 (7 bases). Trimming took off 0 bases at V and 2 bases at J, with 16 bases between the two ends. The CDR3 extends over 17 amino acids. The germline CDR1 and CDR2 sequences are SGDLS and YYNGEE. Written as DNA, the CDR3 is TGTGCCAGCAGCGTAGAGGGGAGGGGGGAGGTCACAGATACGCAGTATTTT. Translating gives CASSVEGRGEVTDTQYF.

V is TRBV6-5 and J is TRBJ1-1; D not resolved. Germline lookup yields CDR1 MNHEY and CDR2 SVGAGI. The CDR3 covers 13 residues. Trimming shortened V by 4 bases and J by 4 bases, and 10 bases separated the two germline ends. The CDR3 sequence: CASSWAVGTEAFF. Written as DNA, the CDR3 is TGTGCCAGCAGTTGGGCAGTAGGCACTGAAGCTTTCTTT.

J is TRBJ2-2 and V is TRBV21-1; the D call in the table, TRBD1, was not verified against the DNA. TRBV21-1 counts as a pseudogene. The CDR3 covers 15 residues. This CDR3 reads CASRNTEPNTGELFF. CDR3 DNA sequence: TGTGCCAGCAGAAACACAGAGCCGAACACCGGGGAGCTGTTTTTT.

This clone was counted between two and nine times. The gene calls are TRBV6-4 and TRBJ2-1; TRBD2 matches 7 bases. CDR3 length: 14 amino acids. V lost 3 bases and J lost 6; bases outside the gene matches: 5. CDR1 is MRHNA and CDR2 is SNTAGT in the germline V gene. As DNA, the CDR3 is TGTGCCAGCAGTGAGTCGTGGGAGGGCAATGAGCAGTTCTTC. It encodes CASSESWEGNEQFF.

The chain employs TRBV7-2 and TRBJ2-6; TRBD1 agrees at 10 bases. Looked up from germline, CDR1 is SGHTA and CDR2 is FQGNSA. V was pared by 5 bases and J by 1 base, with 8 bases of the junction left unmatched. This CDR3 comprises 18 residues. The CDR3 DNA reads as TGTGCCAGCAGCCGACAGGGGGCGCTAAGGTCTGGGGCCAACGTCCTGACTTTC. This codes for CASSRQGALRSGANVLTF. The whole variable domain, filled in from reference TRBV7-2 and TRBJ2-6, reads GAGVSQSPSNKVTEKGKDVELRCDPISGHTALYWYRQSLGQGLEFLIYFQGNSAPDKSGLPSDRFSAERTGGSVSTLTIQRTQQEDSAVYLCASSRQGALRSGANVLTFGAGSRLTVL.

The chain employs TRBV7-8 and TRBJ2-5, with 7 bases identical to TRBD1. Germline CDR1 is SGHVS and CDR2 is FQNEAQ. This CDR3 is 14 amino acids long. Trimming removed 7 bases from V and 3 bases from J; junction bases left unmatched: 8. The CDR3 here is CASNLNRGKETQYF. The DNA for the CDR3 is TGTGCCAGCAACCTAAACAGGGGTAAAGAGACCCAGTACTTC.

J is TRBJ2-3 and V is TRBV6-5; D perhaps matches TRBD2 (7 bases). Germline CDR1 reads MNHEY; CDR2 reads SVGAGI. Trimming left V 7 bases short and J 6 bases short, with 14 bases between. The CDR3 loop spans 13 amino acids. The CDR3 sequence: CASTGEGGDTQYF. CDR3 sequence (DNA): TGTGCCAGCACGGGGGAGGGGGGGGATACGCAGTATTTT.